A single sample is the source of the 22 T cell receptor beta chains below, sequenced in a study of neoadjuvant nivolumab and ipilimumab in lung cancer (dated by TCRdb to 2019 to 2021). Libraries came from the immunoSEQ multiplex PCR assay. In its TCRdb copy, this immuneACCESS table keeps in-frame sequences only and misses some clones. Where compared with another copy, unresolved V genes explain less than half of these, and the others have no known cause. In all, the sample holds tens of thousands of clones, and 85% to 90% of those were seen once. The ten biggest clones cover approximately 3.5% of the sample. Interpreted using the paper, the time point label stands for: pretherapy, before neoadjuvant immune checkpoint inhibitors. The source was blood, collected before neoadjuvant nivolumab, alone or with ipilimumab. Receptor source: an adult with non-small cell lung cancer. Some clones in this sample may be carry-over from other donors' samples.

Comments on this clone: Relative to the germline gene, one junction end is altered; a read error may explain this. The rearrangement links TRBV7-7 to TRBJ2-1; TRBD2 matches 8 bases. CDR3 length: 14 amino acids. CDR1 and CDR2 (germline): SSHAT, FNYEAQ (reference sequence). Written as DNA, the CDR3 is TGTGCTAGCAGCTTTCAAGCGGGAGAGGATGAGCAGTTCTTC. Residues: CASSFQAGEDEQFF. The full variable domain, its missing parts supplied by reference TRBV7-7 and TRBJ2-1, is GAGVSQSPRYKVTKRGQDVTLRCDPISSHATLYWYQQALGQGPEFLTYFNYEAQPDKSGLPSDRFSAERPEGSISTLTIQRTEQRDSAMYRCASSFQAGEDEQFFGPGTRLTVL.

This clone was seen more than once but under ten times. The chain employs TRBV4-2 and TRBJ1-2, with D possibly TRBD1 on 5 matching bases. This CDR3 is built from 15 residues. The V end was cut by 0 bases, the J end by 6 bases, with 14 bases between. The V gene's germline CDR1 is LGHNA and CDR2 YNFKEQ. Written as DNA, the CDR3 is TGTGCCAGCAGCCAAGAATGGAGCAGGGAGGATGGCTACACCTTC. Amino acid sequence: CASSQEWSREDGYTF.

The V and J genes are TRBV5-1 and TRBJ2-1; D is tentatively TRBD1 or TRBD2 (6 bases each). V was cut by 0 bases and J by 4 bases, with 11 bases left in between. There are 15 residues in the CDR3. CDR1 is SGHRS and CDR2 is YFSETQ in the germline V gene. The chain's CDR3 is CASSLEGGGYNEQFF. For the CDR3, the DNA is TGCGCCAGCAGCTTGGAGGGGGGCGGTTACAATGAGCAGTTCTTC.

The gene calls are TRBV30 and TRBJ1-1; D uncertain. V was pared by 0 bases and J by 5 bases, with 22 bases between. Germline CDR1 and CDR2: GTSNPN and SVGIG (reference sequence). This CDR3 is built from 17 residues. The CDR3 region has the DNA TGTGCCTGGAGTGTACCTTTCGGAACCGGGCAGAGGACTGAAGCTTTCTTT. Amino acids: CAWSVPFGTGQRTEAFF.

CDR3 sequence (DNA): TGTGCCTGGAGTGCCGGACAGGGGTTGGCAAAACTGTTTTTT. Amino acid sequence: CAWSAGQGLAKLFF. The chain joins TRBV30 to TRBJ1-4, with 9 bases matching TRBD1. V was clipped by 1 base and J by 10 bases; unmatched bases: 7. Germline V gene data show CDR1 as GTSNPN and CDR2 as SVGIG (reference sequence). The CDR3 covers 14 residues. The whole variable domain, remainder taken from reference TRBV30 and TRBJ1-4, is SQTIHQWPATLVQPVGSPLSLECTVEGTSNPNLYWYRQAAGRGLQLLFYSVGIGQISSEVPQNLSASRPQDRQFILSSKKLLLSDSGFYLCAWSAGQGLAKLFFGSGTQLSVL.

This chain uses TRBV11-2 with TRBJ2-3; no definite D call. V was cut by 5 bases and J by 6 bases, with 9 bases left in between. Germline CDR1 reads SGHAT; CDR2 reads FQNNGV. CDR3 length: 12 residues. CDR3: CASSPLRDTQYF. The DNA for the CDR3 is TGTGCCAGCAGCCCCCTGAGGGATACGCAGTATTTT. Drawing the rest from reference TRBV11-2 and TRBJ2-3, the complete variable domain is EAGVAQSPRYKIIEKRQSVAFWCNPISGHATLYWYQQILGQGPKLLIQFQNNGVVDDSQLPKDRFSAERLKGVDSTLKIQPAKLEDSAVYLCASSPLRDTQYFGPGTRLTVL.

The chain links TRBV7-9 to TRBJ1-2, with D perhaps TRBD1 (6 bases). In germline, CDR1 is SEHNR, CDR2 FQNEAQ (reference sequence). V was clipped by 2 bases and J by 3 bases, with 10 bases between them. This CDR3 has 14 amino acids. The DNA of the CDR3 is TGTGCCAGCAGCTTACAGGGGTGGGACTATGGCTACACCTTC. It translates to CASSLQGWDYGYTF.

This sequence joins TRBV6-5 and TRBJ2-7; D is tentatively TRBD1 or TRBD2 (7 bases each). Germline values: CDR1 MNHEY, CDR2 SVGAGI. The length of the CDR3 is 14 residues. V lost 5 bases and J lost 7, with 18 bases in between. In DNA, the CDR3 is TGTGCCAGCAGTCCGCAGGGGGGGCCTGGAGAGCAGTACTTC. Translated: CASSPQGGPGEQYF.

The CDR3 sequence: CAWCISSGNTIYF. Written as DNA, the CDR3 is TGTGCCTGGTGTATAAGCTCTGGAAACACCATATATTTT. The chain uses TRBV30 and TRBJ1-3; D uncertain. Germline assignment: CDR1 GTSNPN and CDR2 SVGIG (reference sequence). The CDR3 loop spans 13 amino acids. V dropped 5 bases and J dropped 0 bases, with 8 bases sitting between them.

This clone appeared once. This chain uses TRBV11-2 with TRBJ2-2; D may be TRBD2 (6 bases). The CDR3 totals 14 residues. CDR1 SGHAT and CDR2 FQNNGV come from the germline V gene. V was trimmed by 3 bases and J by 7 bases, leaving 12 bases between them. CDR3 sequence reads: CASSFGGIIGELFF. Here the CDR3 DNA reads TGTGCCAGCAGCTTCGGGGGTATCATCGGGGAGCTGTTTTTT.

V is TRBV11-2 and J is TRBJ1-2, with D possibly TRBD1 on 5 matching bases. The CDR3 contains 16 residues. The V end lost 1 base, the J end lost 3 bases, and 15 bases lay between the germline ends. The V gene's germline CDR1 is SGHAT and CDR2 FQNNGV. Here the CDR3 DNA reads TGTGCCAGCAGCTTAGGACAGACCTCAAAGGACTATGGCTACACCTTC. This encodes CASSLGQTSKDYGYTF.

Points on this clone: Its ends do not fully match the called genes, so a read error is possible. The CDR3 loop is CASSLEREGTDTQYF. CDR3 bases: TGTGCTAGCAGCTTAGAGCGGGAGGGCACAGATACGCAGTATTTT. The chain couples TRBV7-7 to TRBJ2-3; 9 nucleotides align to TRBD2. The germline V gene has CDR1 SSHAT and CDR2 FNYEAQ (reference sequence). The CDR3 runs 15 residues.

V is TRBV7-9 and J is TRBJ2-1; D gene unclear. The CDR3 loop spans 11 amino acids. V was shortened by 1 base and J by 11 bases, with 6 bases between the two germline ends. CDR1 and CDR2 (germline): SEHNR, FQNEAQ (reference sequence). The CDR3 sequence is CASSLELKQFF. CDR3 bases: TGTGCCAGCAGCTTAGAACTGAAGCAGTTCTTC. The variable domain in full, with the rest retrieved from reference TRBV7-9 and TRBJ2-1, is DTGVSQNPRHKITKRGQNVTFRCDPISEHNRLYWYRQTLGQGPEFLTYFQNEAQLEKSRLLSDRFSAERPKGSFSTLEIQRTEQGDSAMYLCASSLELKQFFGPGTRLTVL.

The rearrangement links TRBV11-2 to TRBJ1-4, with D maybe TRBD1 (5 bases). V was cut by 5 bases and J by 7 bases, with 14 bases left in between. Germline V lookup: CDR1 SGHAT, CDR2 FQNNGV. CDR3 length: 14 amino acids. Here the CDR3 DNA reads TGTGCCAGCAGCACCGGTGACAGTCTTGAAAAACTGTTTTTT. Protein: CASSTGDSLEKLFF.

This clone came up once. This chain joins TRBV5-4 and TRBJ2-3; 7 bases agree with TRBD2. The V gene end was trimmed by 3 bases and the J gene end by 2 bases; junction bases not matched to a gene: 6. Germline assignment: CDR1 SGHNT and CDR2 YYREEE (reference sequence). The CDR3 consists of 15 residues. In DNA form, the CDR3 reads TGTGCCAGCAGCTCCCCTAGCGGAAACACAGATACGCAGTATTTT. Protein sequence: CASSSPSGNTDTQYF. The whole variable domain, remainder taken from reference TRBV5-4 and TRBJ2-3, is ETGVTQSPTHLIKTRGQQVTLRCSSQSGHNTVSWYQQALGQGPQFIFQYYREEENGRGNFPPRFSGLQFPNYSSELNVNALELDDSALYLCASSSPSGNTDTQYFGPGTRLTVL.

The chain has TRBV11-3 and TRBJ2-6, with TRBD1 identical over 10 bases. Germline assignment: CDR1 SGHNT and CDR2 YENEEA. V trimming: 5 bases; J trimming: 3 bases; junction bases outside the gene matches: 4. The CDR3 is 16 amino acids. The CDR3 reads CASSAGTGVGANVLTF. Here the CDR3 DNA reads TGTGCCAGCAGCGCCGGGACAGGGGTTGGGGCCAACGTCCTGACTTTC.

The rearrangement links TRBV16 to TRBJ2-7; weak D call: TRBD2 (6 bases). The CDR3 spans 12 residues. The germline gives CDR1 KGHSY, CDR2 FQNENV. Deletions cut 3 bases from V and 6 bases from J, with 9 bases between. CDR3 amino acids: CASSQGGSEQYF. The CDR3 DNA is TGTGCCAGCAGCCAGGGAGGAAGCGAGCAGTACTTC.

V gene TRBV14 combines with J gene TRBJ2-1; 7 bases map to TRBD2. The CDR3 totals 20 residues. V lost 0 bases to trimming and J lost 10 bases; unmatched junction nucleotides: 24. The V gene's germline CDR1 is SGHDN and CDR2 FVKESK. The CDR3 spells CASSQDFSGMRKGAGSEQFF. The CDR3 DNA reads as TGTGCCAGCAGCCAAGATTTCAGCGGGATGAGAAAAGGCGCAGGATCGGAGCAGTTCTTC.

The gene calls are TRBV19 and TRBJ1-1; perhaps TRBD1 as D (5 bases). With 3 bases removed from V and 3 bases from J, the gap between germline ends came to 14 bases. This CDR3 has 15 residues. Germline loops: CDR1 LNHDA, CDR2 SQIVND (reference sequence). CDR3 sequence: CASSIGARRDTEAFF. The CDR3 nucleotides read TGTGCCAGTAGTATTGGGGCCAGGCGGGACACTGAAGCTTTCTTT.

V and J are TRBV6-1 and TRBJ2-2; unclear D gene. Trimming removed 6 bases from V and 4 bases from J, with 12 bases in between. The CDR3 sequence is 14 residues long. Germline CDR1 and CDR2: MNHNS and SASEGT. CDR3 in amino acids: CASRLTDLTGELFF. CDR3 coding DNA: TGTGCCAGCAGGCTAACGGACCTCACCGGGGAGCTGTTTTTT.

DNA for the CDR3: TGTGCCAGCAGCTTAGAGTTCGGGGGCACCTACGAGCAGTACTTC. Translation: CASSLEFGGTYEQYF. V is TRBV11-2 and J is TRBJ2-7; D could derive from TRBD1 or TRBD2 (6 bases each). The CDR3 sequence is 15 residues long. Germline CDR1 is SGHAT and CDR2 is FQNNGV. Trimming pared 0 bases from V and 2 bases from J, leaving 11 bases between. The full variable domain, its missing parts supplied by reference TRBV11-2 and TRBJ2-7, is EAGVAQSPRYKIIEKRQSVAFWCNPISGHATLYWYQQILGQGPKLLIQFQNNGVVDDSQLPKDRFSAERLKGVDSTLKIQPAKLEDSAVYLCASSLEFGGTYEQYFGPGTRLTVT.

Worth noting for this clone: Compared with germline, one end of the junction differs, possibly owing to a read error. The chain carries TRBV7-7 and TRBJ2-2, with 8 bases aligning to TRBD2. The germline V gene has CDR1 SSHAT and CDR2 FNYEAQ (reference sequence). There are 15 residues in the CDR3. For the CDR3, the DNA is TGTGCTAGCAGCTTAGGAGCGACTAGCGCCGGGGAGCTGTTTTTT. It encodes CASSLGATSAGELFF.